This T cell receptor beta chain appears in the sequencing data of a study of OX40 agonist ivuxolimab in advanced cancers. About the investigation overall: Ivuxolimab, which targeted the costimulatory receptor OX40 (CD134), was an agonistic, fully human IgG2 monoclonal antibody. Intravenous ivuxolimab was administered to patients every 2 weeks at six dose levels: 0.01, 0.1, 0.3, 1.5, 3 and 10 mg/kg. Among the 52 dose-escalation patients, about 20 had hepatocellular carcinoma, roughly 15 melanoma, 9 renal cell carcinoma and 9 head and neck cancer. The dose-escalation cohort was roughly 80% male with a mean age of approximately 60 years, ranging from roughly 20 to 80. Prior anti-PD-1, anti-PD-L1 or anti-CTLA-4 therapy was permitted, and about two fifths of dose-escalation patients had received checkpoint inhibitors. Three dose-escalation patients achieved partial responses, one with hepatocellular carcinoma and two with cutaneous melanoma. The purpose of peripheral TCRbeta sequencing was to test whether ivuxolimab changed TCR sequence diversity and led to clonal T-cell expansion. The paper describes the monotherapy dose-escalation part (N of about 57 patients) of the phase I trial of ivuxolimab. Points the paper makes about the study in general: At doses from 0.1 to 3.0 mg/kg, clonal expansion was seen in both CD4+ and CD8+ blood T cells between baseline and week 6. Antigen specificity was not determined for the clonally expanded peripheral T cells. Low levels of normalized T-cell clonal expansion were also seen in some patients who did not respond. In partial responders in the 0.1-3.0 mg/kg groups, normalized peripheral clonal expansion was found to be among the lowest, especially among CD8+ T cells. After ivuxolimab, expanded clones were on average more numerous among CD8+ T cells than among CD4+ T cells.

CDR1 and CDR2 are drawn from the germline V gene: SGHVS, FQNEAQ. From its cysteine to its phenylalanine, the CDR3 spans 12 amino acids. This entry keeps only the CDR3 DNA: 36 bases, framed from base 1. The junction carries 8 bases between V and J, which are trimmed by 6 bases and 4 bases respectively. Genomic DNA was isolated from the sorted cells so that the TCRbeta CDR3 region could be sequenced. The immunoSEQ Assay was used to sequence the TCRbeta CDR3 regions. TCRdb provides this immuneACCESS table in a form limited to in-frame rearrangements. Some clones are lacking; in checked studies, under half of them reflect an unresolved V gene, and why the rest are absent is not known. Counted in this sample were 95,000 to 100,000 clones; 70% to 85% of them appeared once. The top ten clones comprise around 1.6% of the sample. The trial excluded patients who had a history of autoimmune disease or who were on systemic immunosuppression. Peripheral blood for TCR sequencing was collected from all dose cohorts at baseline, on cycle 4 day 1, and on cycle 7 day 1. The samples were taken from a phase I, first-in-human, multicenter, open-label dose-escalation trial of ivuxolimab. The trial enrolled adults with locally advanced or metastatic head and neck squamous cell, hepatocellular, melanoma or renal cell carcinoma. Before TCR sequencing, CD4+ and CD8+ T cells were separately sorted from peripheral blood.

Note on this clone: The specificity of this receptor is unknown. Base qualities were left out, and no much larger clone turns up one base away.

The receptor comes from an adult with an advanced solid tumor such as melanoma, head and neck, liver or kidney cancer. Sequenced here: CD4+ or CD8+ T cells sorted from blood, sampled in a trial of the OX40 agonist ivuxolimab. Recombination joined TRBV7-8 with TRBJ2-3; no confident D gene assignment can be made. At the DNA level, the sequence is TGTGCCAGCAGGAAAATAGCAGATACGCAGTATTTT. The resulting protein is CASRKIADTQYF.